This T cell receptor beta chain was profiled in a study of tumor-infiltrating lymphocytes in primary liver carcinoma. Overall study findings and caveats: A significantly higher top-250-clone fraction was recorded for tumors than for blood (p = 0.039). Tumor-adjacent and tumor-blood pairs overlapped less than tumor region pairs did.

TCR beta cDNA was made from roughly 500 ng total RNA with a constant-region primer. Three nested multiplex PCR rounds of slightly modified ARM-PCR generated TCR beta libraries. Both of the initial two PCR rounds ran for about 9 cycles and employed TRBV1-TRBV30 forward primers alongside a C-beta reverse primer. TCRdb used MiXCR to reprocess the multiplex PCR reads, holding one entry per CDR3 protein. The data contain about 120,000 distinct CDR3 sequences, nearly 70% of them singletons. The length of the CDR3 is 14 residues. Germline V gives CDR1 SEHNR, CDR2 FQNEAQ (reference sequence). Co-extraction of both nucleic acids (RNA and DNA) used roughly 18-32 mg of unsorted bulk tissue. Note on this clonotype: Its specificity is not known. Given a much more abundant clone one base away, this may be a read error.

V gene TRBV7-9 combines with J gene TRBJ1-2; 7 bases are a match to TRBD1. The TCR sequence derives from a woman in her sixties or seventies with primary liver carcinoma and hepatitis B virus infection. What was sequenced was tumor-adjacent normal liver tissue. The CDR3 protein is CTSSRGQADYGYTF. In nucleotides, the CDR3 is TGTACCAGCAGCCGCGGACAGGCGGACTATGGCTACACCTTC.